This paragraph reports one TCR beta chain. Its target is unknown. This entry comes from a study of CD8+ T cells in alopecia areata. The study's findings and limits: Tissue-resident alphabeta T cells belonging to normal skin likewise get sequenced within scalp specimens. Higher clonality was seen in lesional scalp than in normal scalp, especially in alopecia totalis/universalis.

Reverse transcription of extracted RNA yielded cDNA, which provided the sequencing template. Assay used: immunoSEQ multiplex PCR; TCRdb lists only in-frame clones, some missing. This table holds 120,000 to 150,000 clones, less than 65% found once. The CDR3 runs to 13 residues. V was clipped by 4 bases and J by 3 bases, with 7 bases between them. Germline values: CDR1 MGHRA, CDR2 YSYEKL. This clonotype was obtained from a human donor in good health. The J gene is TRBJ1-5, the V gene TRBV4-1; D not resolved. Source material: CD8+ T cells sorted from blood. This CDR3 reads CASSLILNQPQHF. In DNA, the CDR3 is TGCGCCAGCAGCCTGATTCTCAATCAGCCCCAGCATTTT.